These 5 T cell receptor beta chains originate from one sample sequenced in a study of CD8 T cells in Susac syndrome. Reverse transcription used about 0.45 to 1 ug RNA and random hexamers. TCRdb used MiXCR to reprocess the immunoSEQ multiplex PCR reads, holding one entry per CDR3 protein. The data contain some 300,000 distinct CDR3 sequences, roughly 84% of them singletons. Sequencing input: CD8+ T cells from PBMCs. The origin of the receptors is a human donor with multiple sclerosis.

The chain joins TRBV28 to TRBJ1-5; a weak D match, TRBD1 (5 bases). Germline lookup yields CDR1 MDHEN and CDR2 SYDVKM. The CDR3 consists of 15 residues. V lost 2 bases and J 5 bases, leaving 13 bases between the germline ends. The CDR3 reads CASSLGQRGDQPQHF. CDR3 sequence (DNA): TGTGCCAGCAGTTTAGGGCAACGAGGGGATCAGCCCCAGCATTTT.

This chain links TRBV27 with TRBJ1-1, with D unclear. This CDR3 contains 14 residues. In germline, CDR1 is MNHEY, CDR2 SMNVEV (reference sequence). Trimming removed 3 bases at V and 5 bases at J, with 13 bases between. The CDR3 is CASSFIQGGTEAFF. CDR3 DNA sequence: TGTGCCAGCAGTTTTATACAAGGTGGGACTGAAGCTTTCTTT.

The CDR3 sequence: CASSHSSGSSYNEQFF. The CDR3 DNA sequence: TGTGCCAGCAGCCATTCAAGTGGGAGCTCCTACAATGAGCAGTTCTTC. This sequence joins TRBV7-9 and TRBJ2-1, with D tentatively TRBD2 (5 bases). The CDR3 totals 16 residues. Trimming left V 5 bases short and J 0 bases short, with 14 bases between. Germline assignment: CDR1 SEHNR and CDR2 FQNEAQ (reference sequence). Complete variable domain (other parts from reference TRBV7-9 and TRBJ2-1): DTGVSQNPRHKITKRGQNVTFRCDPISEHNRLYWYRQTLGQGPEFLTYFQNEAQLEKSRLLSDRFSAERPKGSFSTLEIQRTEQGDSAMYLCASSHSSGSSYNEQFFGPGTRLTVL.

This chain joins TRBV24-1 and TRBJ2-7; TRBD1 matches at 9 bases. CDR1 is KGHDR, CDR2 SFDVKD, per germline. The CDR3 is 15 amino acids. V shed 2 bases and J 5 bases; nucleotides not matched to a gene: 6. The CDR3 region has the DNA TGTGCCACCAGTGATTGGGGGACAGGGAACCACGAGCAGTACTTC. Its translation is CATSDWGTGNHEQYF.

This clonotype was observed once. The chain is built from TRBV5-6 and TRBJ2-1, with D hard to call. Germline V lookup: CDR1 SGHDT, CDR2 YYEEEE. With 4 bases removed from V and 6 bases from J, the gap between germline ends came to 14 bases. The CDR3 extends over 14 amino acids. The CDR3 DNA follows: TGTGCCAGCAGCCCCCAAAGTTCTCGCAATGAGCAGTTCTTC. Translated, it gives CASSPQSSRNEQFF.